A single sample is the source of the 9 T cell receptor beta chains below, sequenced in a study of T cells in Graves' hyperthyroidism and ophthalmopathy. RNA transcripts gave rise to amplified TCR beta CDR3 regions. In the first-round RT-PCR of the TCR CDR3, the HTBI primer set was used. Using its own MiXCR run on the multiplex PCR reads, TCRdb lists one record per CDR3 protein. The repertoire holds 360,000 or so distinct CDR3 sequences, with roughly 19% as singletons. Input material: blood. These receptors all come from a woman between 18 and 29 years old with Graves' hyperthyroidism.

This clonotype was picked up many times. V is TRBV12-3 or TRBV12-4 and J is TRBJ1-1; 8 nucleotides line up with TRBD1. The CDR3 runs 14 residues. Unmatched junction bases numbered 4, after V lost 3 bases and J lost 4 bases. CDR3 loop: CASSFQGASTEAFF. DNA for the CDR3: TGTGCCAGCAGTTTTCAGGGGGCATCCACTGAAGCTTTCTTT.

This clonotype was seen many times. The V and J genes are TRBV12-3 or TRBV12-4 and TRBJ1-5; D remains ambiguous. The CDR3 sequence is 13 residues long. V was cut by 7 bases and J by 10 bases, with 17 bases left in between. The CDR3 here is CASTLGSWGPQHF. CDR3 bases: TGTGCCAGCACCCTTGGCTCGTGGGGTCCCCAGCATTTT.

This clonotype was detected many times. The rearrangement uses TRBV7-3 and TRBJ2-2; no reliable D call. The germline V gene has CDR1 SGHTA and CDR2 FQGTGA. This CDR3 is 12 amino acids long. The germline V and J ends were trimmed by 3 bases and 7 bases, with 6 bases remaining between them. The CDR3: CASSFNGGELFF. The CDR3 DNA reads TGTGCCAGCAGCTTTAATGGCGGGGAGCTGTTTTTT.

Ten or more counts support this clonotype. V gene TRBV28 combines with J gene TRBJ1-2; no clear D gene. V was clipped by 7 bases and J by 7 bases, with 19 bases between them. There are 14 residues in the CDR3. Germline loops: CDR1 MDHEN, CDR2 SYDVKM. The CDR3 spells CASILTGRASGYTF. CDR3 bases: TGTGCCAGCATCCTAACCGGCCGGGCTAGTGGCTACACCTTC.

There are many counts of this clonotype. The chain joins TRBV11-2 to TRBJ2-4; D not resolved. This CDR3 region has 13 residues. V was shortened by 0 bases and J by 2 bases, with 2 bases between the two germline ends. The V gene's germline CDR1 is SGHAT and CDR2 FQNNGV. The CDR3 reads CASSLDPKNIQYF. CDR3 nucleotides: TGTGCCAGCAGCTTAGACCCCAAAAACATTCAGTACTTC.

This clonotype has a single count. One end of the junction does not line up with germline, which may come from a read error. The V gene is TRBV7-9, the J gene TRBJ1-2; a weak D match, TRBD1 (5 bases). The CDR3 is 13 amino acids. Germline V lookup: CDR1 SEHNR, CDR2 FQNEAQ (reference sequence). This chain's CDR3 is CASSSFGDGGYTF. The DNA for the CDR3 is TGTGCCAGCAGCTCATTCGGGGACGGTGGCTATACCTTC.

This clonotype was counted many times. The chain has TRBV12-3 or TRBV12-4 and TRBJ1-1; the D gene is possibly TRBD1 (6 bases). The V end lost 5 bases, the J end lost 0 bases, and 16 bases lay between the germline ends. CDR3 size: 16 residues. The CDR3 sequence is CASSPVQGGMNTEAFF. The CDR3, as DNA: TGTGCCAGCAGTCCCGTACAGGGAGGTATGAACACTGAAGCTTTCTTT.

This clonotype was detected ten times or more. One base away lies a much larger clone, so this may be a sequencing read error. The chain combines TRBV12-3 or TRBV12-4 with TRBJ1-5; D is ambiguous. The CDR3 is 14 residues long. The CDR3 DNA is TGTGCCGGCAGTTTTGCGGGCCCACATCAGCCCCAGCATTTT. It is translated as CAGSFAGPHQPQHF.

This clonotype turned up a few times. V is TRBV3-1 and J is TRBJ2-5, with 8 positions matching TRBD2. Germline CDR1 reads LGHDT; CDR2 reads YNNKEL (reference sequence). This CDR3 region has 14 residues. J was trimmed by 4 bases and V by 3 bases; bases with no gene match: 4. The CDR3 coding sequence is TGTGCCAGCAGCCAGACTAGCGTTCTAGAGACCCAGTACTTC. Encoded protein: CASSQTSVLETQYF.